The 17 T cell receptor beta chains below were found in one sample sequenced in a study of blood T cell repertoires in COVID-19. Data came from immunoSEQ multiplex PCR; TCRdb stores just in-frame clones and leaves some out. This table holds under 150,000 clones, about 88% found once. Sequenced: PBMCs or T cells enriched from blood (not recorded which). These receptors came from a woman aged 50 to 60 who had recovered from COVID-19.

The rearrangement links TRBV6-5 to TRBJ1-6, with D possibly matching TRBD1 (5 bases). Looked up from germline, CDR1 is MNHEY and CDR2 is SVGAGI. The V end lost 8 bases, the J end lost 6 bases, and 14 bases lay between the germline ends. The CDR3 spans 14 residues. DNA for the CDR3: TGTGCCAGCGGGCTCCAGGGCTCTAATTCACCCCTCCACTTT. Translated, it gives CASGLQGSNSPLHF.

The chain is built from TRBV5-1 and TRBJ2-1; 8 bases line up with TRBD2. Trimming at V came to 1 base and at J to 7 bases, leaving 10 bases not matched to a gene. CDR3 length equals 16 residues. Germline values: CDR1 SGHRS, CDR2 YFSETQ. CDR3 sequence: CASSLSTGGLGNEQFF. The CDR3 DNA follows: TGCGCCAGCAGCTTGTCGACGGGGGGGCTTGGTAATGAGCAGTTCTTC. Variable domain in full (rest from reference TRBV5-1 and TRBJ2-1): KAGVTQTPRYLIKTRGQQVTLSCSPISGHRSVSWYQQTPGQGLQFLFEYFSETQRNKGNFPGRFSGRQFSNSRSEMNVSTLELGDSALYLCASSLSTGGLGNEQFFGPGTRLTVL.

The V call is TRBV21-1, the J call TRBJ1-2; the table's D call, TRBD1, has no DNA check behind it. TRBV21-1 is a recognized pseudogene. The CDR3 consists of 16 residues. This CDR3 is CASSTSYRDENYGYTF. In DNA form, the CDR3 reads TGTGCCAGCAGCACCTCGTACAGGGACGAAAACTATGGCTACACCTTC.

This chain uses TRBV29-1 with TRBJ2-7, with D tentatively TRBD1 (5 bases). This CDR3 has 13 amino acids. The ends were cut back, 0 bases at V and 3 bases at J, with 9 bases in the middle. Germline V gene data show CDR1 as SQVTM and CDR2 as ANQGSEA. The CDR3 DNA is TGCAGCGTTGAAGATGGGCAGGGCTACGAGCAGTACTTC. Encoded protein: CSVEDGQGYEQYF.

The rearrangement uses TRBV28 and TRBJ2-1, with TRBD1 identical over 11 bases. Germline CDR1 and CDR2: MDHEN and SYDVKM. Trimming took 2 bases from V and 6 from J; bases not matched to a gene: 3. There are 15 residues in the CDR3. In DNA form, the CDR3 reads TGTGCCAGCAGTTTAGGTGGGACAGGGGGCAATGAGCAGTTCTTC. Residues: CASSLGGTGGNEQFF. The whole variable domain, remainder taken from reference TRBV28 and TRBJ2-1, is DVKVTQSSRYLVKRTGEKVFLECVQDMDHENMFWYRQDPGLGLRLIYFSYDVKMKEKGDIPEGYSVSREKKERFSLILESASTNQTSMYLCASSLGGTGGNEQFFGPGTRLTVL.

The chain uses TRBV19 and TRBJ2-2, with D possibly matching TRBD1 (5 bases). The CDR3 contains 16 residues. The germline V gene has CDR1 LNHDA and CDR2 SQIVND (reference sequence). The V and J ends lost 4 bases and 1 base respectively, with 13 bases between them. Here the CDR3 DNA reads TGTGCCAGTAGTAGAAAGACAGAATTGAACACCGGGGAGCTGTTTTTT. Translated: CASSRKTELNTGELFF.

The count of this clone is one. This chain links TRBV5-4 with TRBJ2-5; 10 bases map to TRBD1. Germline V gene sequence: CDR1 SGHNT, CDR2 YYREEE (reference sequence). This CDR3 spans 15 amino acids. J lost 4 bases, V lost 4 bases, and 7 bases had no gene match. The CDR3 nucleotides read TGTGCCAGCAGCCGCCGGGACAGGGGTTCAGAGACCCAGTACTTC. This encodes CASSRRDRGSETQYF.

The chain combines TRBV11-1 with TRBJ1-1; 9 bases align to TRBD1. The CDR3 loop spans 15 amino acids. Germline trimming cut 2 bases from V and 7 bases from J; bases unmatched to any gene: 8. Germline assignment: CDR1 SGHAT and CDR2 FQDESV (reference sequence). CDR3 in DNA: TGTGCCAGCAGCTTAAGGATCACAGGGGGCAGTGAAGCTTTCTTT. Translated: CASSLRITGGSEAFF. Combining the CDR3 with reference TRBV11-1 and TRBJ1-1 gives the whole variable domain EAEVAQSPRYKITEKSQAVAFWCDPISGHATLYWYRQILGQGPELLVQFQDESVVDDSQLPKDRFSAERLKGVDSTLKIQPAELGDSAMYLCASSLRITGGSEAFFGQGTRLTVV.

The chain is built from TRBV19 and TRBJ2-7; 9 bases map to TRBD1. CDR1 LNHDA and CDR2 SQIVND come from the germline V gene (reference sequence). With 4 bases clipped from V and 0 bases from J, the junction kept 7 bases outside the gene matches. The CDR3 is made up of 16 amino acids. The CDR3 spells CASSKAGTGSSYEQYF. The DNA of the CDR3 is TGTGCCAGTAGTAAAGCGGGGACAGGGAGCTCCTACGAGCAGTACTTC.

This chain uses TRBV11-3 with TRBJ2-6, with a tentative D call TRBD2 (5 bases). V was shortened by 3 bases and J by 0 bases, with 6 bases between the two germline ends. Germline loops: CDR1 SGHNT, CDR2 YENEEA. This CDR3 has 15 amino acids. The CDR3 region is CASSFGSSGANVLTF. The CDR3 region has the DNA TGTGCCAGCAGCTTTGGGAGCTCTGGGGCCAACGTCCTGACTTTC.

The chain uses TRBV9 and TRBJ1-2; D is possibly TRBD1 (5 bases). Germline V gene data show CDR1 as SGDLS and CDR2 as YYNGEE. Trimming pared 0 bases from V and 4 bases from J, leaving 7 bases between. CDR3 length: 13 residues. Here the CDR3 reads CASSVGGSYGYTF. DNA of the CDR3: TGTGCCAGCAGCGTAGGGGGCAGCTATGGCTACACCTTC.

The chain recombines TRBV7-9 with TRBJ1-2; 8 bases are shared with TRBD1. The germline CDR1 and CDR2 sequences are SEHNR and FQNEAQ (reference sequence). This CDR3 has 15 amino acids. The junction had 8 bases not matched to a gene; V was cut back by 4 bases and J by 4 bases. CDR3 protein: CASSSQGARVYGYTF. The CDR3 region has the DNA TGTGCCAGCAGCTCCCAGGGGGCAAGGGTCTATGGCTACACCTTC.

The J gene is TRBJ2-1, the V gene TRBV12-3 or TRBV12-4, with D possibly TRBD2 on 6 matching bases. The V end lost 1 base, the J end lost 14 bases, and 9 bases lay between the germline ends. The CDR3 length is 11 residues. This CDR3 reads CASSLGRVEFF. In nucleotides, the CDR3 is TGTGCCAGCAGTTTAGGGAGGGTTGAGTTCTTC.

This chain joins TRBV5-4 and TRBJ2-1; 9 bases align to TRBD1. The CDR3 contains 16 residues. Trimming removed 4 bases from V and 4 bases from J; junction bases left unmatched: 9. CDR1 and CDR2 from the germline V gene are SGHNT and YYREEE (reference sequence). Here the CDR3 DNA reads TGTGCCAGCAGCAAACACAGGGGGACAGGGTACAATGAGCAGTTCTTC. Protein product: CASSKHRGTGYNEQFF.

The chain is built from TRBV19 and TRBJ1-1, with 8 bases identical to TRBD1. Germline values: CDR1 LNHDA, CDR2 SQIVND (reference sequence). The CDR3 contains 15 residues. The trim removed 1 base at V and 4 bases at J, leaving 5 bases unmatched. This CDR3 is CASSIGGQVGTEAFF. The CDR3, as DNA: TGTGCCAGTAGTATAGGGGGACAGGTGGGCACTGAAGCTTTCTTT.

V gene TRBV6-2 or TRBV6-3 combines with J gene TRBJ2-5; D remains ambiguous. CDR1 and CDR2 from the germline V gene are MNHEY and SVGEGT. This CDR3 has 12 residues. Trimming pared 6 bases from V and 4 bases from J, leaving 9 bases between. The CDR3 is CASSEAPETQYF. DNA for the CDR3: TGTGCCAGCAGCGAAGCGCCAGAGACCCAGTACTTC.

V gene TRBV19 combines with J gene TRBJ1-6; D gene ambiguous. Germline V gene sequence: CDR1 LNHDA, CDR2 SQIVND (reference sequence). There are 15 residues in the CDR3. The germline V and J ends were trimmed by 2 bases and 7 bases, with 12 bases remaining between them. This chain's CDR3 is CASSISGLSNSPLHF. DNA for the CDR3: TGTGCCAGTAGTATATCTGGACTCAGCAATTCACCCCTCCACTTT.